A single sample gave rise to the 27 T cell receptor beta chains below, sequenced in a study of shared clonotypes between healthy human individuals. Method: immunoSEQ multiplex PCR; TCRdb's copy keeps in-frame clones and lacks some. The sample includes 2.3 million or so clones, approximately 93% of them seen just once. Sequencing used naive CD4+ T cells from PBMCs. The sample's subset: CD45RA+ positively selected. These receptors came from a man younger than 35 in good health. Some clones in this sample may be carry-over from other donors' samples.

The chain joins TRBV5-1 to TRBJ2-1; unclear D gene. Germline CDR1 is SGHRS and CDR2 is YFSETQ. V lost 0 bases and J lost 6, with 13 bases in between. The CDR3 loop spans 15 amino acids. In nucleotides, the CDR3 is TGCGCCAGCAGCTTGGTCGGGTCTTCTTTCAATGAGCAGTTCTTC. Translated: CASSLVGSSFNEQFF.

The chain links TRBV29-1 to TRBJ2-2, with TRBD1 identical over 7 bases. V lost 3 bases to trimming and J lost 1 base; unmatched junction nucleotides: 5. Germline loops: CDR1 SQVTM, CDR2 ANQGSEA. This CDR3 comprises 15 residues. CDR3 loop: CSVEMGQLNTGELFF. CDR3 coding DNA: TGCAGCGTTGAGATGGGACAGTTGAACACCGGGGAGCTGTTTTTT.

The chain is built from TRBV4-1 and TRBJ2-7; D not certain. The germline gives CDR1 MGHRA, CDR2 YSYEKL. Trimming pared 1 base from V and 2 bases from J, leaving 12 bases between. There are 15 residues in the CDR3. The CDR3 region is CASSQARFPAYEQYF. The CDR3 nucleotides are TGCGCCAGCAGCCAAGCGAGGTTCCCGGCCTACGAGCAGTACTTC.

Comment on this clone: Additional DNA sequences in this sample encode the identical CDR3. This chain uses TRBV5-1 with TRBJ2-1; TRBD2 agrees at 8 bases. The CDR3 consists of 15 residues. Trimming at V came to 0 bases and at J to 2 bases, leaving 1 base not matched to a gene. The germline V gene has CDR1 SGHRS and CDR2 YFSETQ. The CDR3 sequence is CASSLVAGTYNEQFF. As DNA, the CDR3 is TGCGCCAGCAGCTTGGTAGCGGGGACCTACAATGAGCAGTTCTTC. The variable domain in full, with the rest retrieved from reference TRBV5-1 and TRBJ2-1, is KAGVTQTPRYLIKTRGQQVTLSCSPISGHRSVSWYQQTPGQGLQFLFEYFSETQRNKGNFPGRFSGRQFSNSRSEMNVSTLELGDSALYLCASSLVAGTYNEQFFGPGTRLTVL.

A word on this clone: This sample also contains other DNA sequences that code for the same CDR3. This chain links TRBV18 with TRBJ2-7; D is possibly TRBD2 (5 bases). Germline-derived CDR1 and CDR2 are KGHSH and LQKENI. The CDR3 extends over 12 amino acids. Trimming left V 2 bases short and J 3 bases short, with 5 bases between. The CDR3 nucleotides read TGTGCCAGCTCACCAGAGGGCTACGAGCAGTACTTC. It encodes CASSPEGYEQYF. The full variable domain, with the rest looked up from reference TRBV18 and TRBJ2-7, is NAGVMQNPRHLVRRRGQEARLRCSPMKGHSHVYWYRQLPEEGLKFMVYLQKENIIDESGMPKERFSAEFPKEGPSILRIQQVVRGDSAAYFCASSPEGYEQYFGPGTRLTVT.

The rearrangement joins TRBV7-5 to TRBJ2-7; TRBD1 was called by the table and not checked on the DNA. TRBV7-5 is termed a pseudogene. This CDR3 comprises 14 residues. CDR3 nucleotide sequence: TGTGTCAGAAGGGCCGGGACAGGGGCCTACGAGCAGTACTTC. The encoded protein is CVRRAGTGAYEQYF.

This clone was observed a few times. The gene calls are TRBV28 and TRBJ1-1; no firm D call. The V and J ends lost 2 bases and 7 bases respectively, with 11 bases between them. Germline V gene data show CDR1 as MDHEN and CDR2 as SYDVKM. This CDR3 contains 13 residues. Here the CDR3 reads CASSLTSGIEAFF. The CDR3 nucleotides read TGTGCCAGCAGTTTAACTTCGGGGATTGAAGCTTTCTTT.

This rearrangement joins TRBV30 to TRBJ1-2; tentatively, D is TRBD1 (6 bases). Germline V gives CDR1 GTSNPN, CDR2 SVGIG (reference sequence). The CDR3 length is 14 residues. The V and J ends lost 0 bases and 5 bases respectively, with 13 bases between them. CDR3 sequence: CAWSVGGQSYGYTF. DNA of the CDR3: TGTGCCTGGAGTGTAGGGGGGCAGAGTTATGGCTACACCTTC.

On this clone itself: The same CDR3 can be traced to other DNA sequences in this sample. V usage is TRBV5-5 and J usage is TRBJ2-7, with 7 bases lining up with TRBD1. Per germline, CDR1 SGHKS and CDR2 YYEKEE (reference sequence). The CDR3 consists of 15 residues. V lost 0 bases, J lost 0 bases, and 3 bases stayed unmatched. The CDR3 DNA sequence: TGTGCCAGCAGCTTGGGCCCAGGGGGCTCCTACGAGCAGTACTTC. This translates into CASSLGPGGSYEQYF.

The chain combines TRBV19 with TRBJ2-6, with D unresolved. The germline CDR1 and CDR2 sequences are LNHDA and SQIVND (reference sequence). The V gene lost 7 bases and the J gene lost 0 bases, with 7 bases spanning the gap. The CDR3 sequence is 14 residues long. CDR3 sequence (DNA): TGTGCCAGTACCATTAGCTCTGGGGCCAACGTCCTGACTTTC. Encoded protein: CASTISSGANVLTF.

The rearrangement uses TRBV9 and TRBJ1-3, with 9 bases that match TRBD1. The V and J ends lost 1 base and 2 bases, in that order; junction bases with no gene match: 7. Germline assignment: CDR1 SGDLS and CDR2 YYNGEE. There are 17 residues in the CDR3. CDR3 sequence reads: CASSVLGQGSTGNTIYF. In nucleotides, the CDR3 is TGTGCCAGCAGCGTATTGGGACAGGGATCAACTGGAAACACCATATATTTT.

The DNA for the CDR3 is TGTGCCAGCAGCAAGGACCACTCTTTTGAGCAGTACTTC. As protein: CASSKDHSFEQYF. The J gene is TRBJ2-7, the V gene TRBV28; D not certain. Trimming took 6 bases from V and 7 from J, leaving 16 bases between them. This CDR3 spans 13 amino acids. Per the germline V gene, CDR1 is MDHEN and CDR2 is SYDVKM.

The chain links TRBV5-8 to TRBJ1-3; no firm D call. The CDR3 covers 16 residues. Trimming removed 0 bases from V and 0 bases from J, with 10 bases in between. Germline V lookup: CDR1 SGHTS, CDR2 YDEGEE. The CDR3 region is CASSLGAFSSGNTIYF. CDR3 nucleotide sequence: TGTGCCAGCAGCTTGGGAGCATTTAGCTCTGGAAACACCATATATTTT.

The CDR3 bases are TGTGCCAGCAGTGAAATGATAGCGGGAGGTGAGCAGTTCTTC. This translates into CASSEMIAGGEQFF. The chain recombines TRBV25-1 with TRBJ2-1; 10 bases are shared with TRBD2. This CDR3 is built from 14 residues. J was trimmed by 9 bases and V by 2 bases; bases with no gene match: 4. CDR1 is MGHDK and CDR2 is SYGVNS in the germline V gene.

This chain's CDR3 is CASSPAPGYGYTF. In DNA, the CDR3 is TGTGCCAGCAGCCCAGCCCCGGGCTATGGCTACACCTTC. The chain recombines TRBV28 with TRBJ1-2; no definite D call. The CDR3 extends over 13 amino acids. Germline assignment: CDR1 MDHEN and CDR2 SYDVKM. The V end lost 6 bases, the J end lost 4 bases, and 12 bases lay between the germline ends.

CDR3 nucleotides: TGTGCCAGCAGCCGCTCGAGGATGGGTGGCGCTGAAGCTTTCTTT. It is translated as CASSRSRMGGAEAFF. The chain recombines TRBV14 with TRBJ1-1, with unresolved D. Trimming cost V 4 bases and J 6 bases, with 18 bases left between them. The germline gives CDR1 SGHDN, CDR2 FVKESK. CDR3 length equals 15 residues.

The V and J genes are TRBV28 and TRBJ2-7, with 7 bases fitting TRBD1. The germline CDR1 and CDR2 sequences are MDHEN and SYDVKM. Trimming took 6 bases from V and 1 from J; bases not matched to a gene: 9. The CDR3 spans 15 residues. DNA of the CDR3: TGTGCCAGCAGCGCACCCGGGACAGCTTCCTACGAGCAGTACTTC. Its protein product is CASSAPGTASYEQYF.

The CDR3 nucleotides are TGTGCCCGCAACCTCTTCTCCGGGACCACCCCCCCTTACGAGCAGTACTTC. It is translated as CARNLFSGTTPPYEQYF. V gene TRBV2 combines with J gene TRBJ2-7; D tentatively fits TRBD1 or TRBD2 (5 bases each). This CDR3 has 17 amino acids. Looked up from germline, CDR1 is SNHLY and CDR2 is FYNNEI. Trimming took off 11 bases at V and 4 bases at J, with 30 bases between the two ends. Supplemented by reference TRBV2 and TRBJ2-7, the full variable domain reads EPEVTQTPSHQVTQMGQEVILRCVPISNHLYFYWYRQILGQKVEFLVSFYNNEISEKSEIFDDQFSVERPDGSNFTLKIRSTKLEDSAMYFCARNLFSGTTPPYEQYFGPGTRLTVT.

This chain links TRBV2 with TRBJ2-5; weak D call: TRBD1 (5 bases). V gave up 8 bases and J gave up 1 base, with 8 bases separating them. Germline V CDR1 and CDR2: SNHLY, FYNNEI. The CDR3 is 12 residues long. CDR3 loop: CASSQGQETQYF. In DNA, the CDR3 is TGTGCCAGCTCCCAGGGCCAAGAGACCCAGTACTTC.

This clone was seen once. The J gene is TRBJ1-3, the V gene TRBV6-5; 7 bases line up with TRBD1. The junction had 6 bases not matched to a gene; V was cut back by 4 bases and J by 0 bases. The germline gives CDR1 MNHEY, CDR2 SVGAGI. The CDR3 runs to 16 residues. This CDR3 reads CASSLGQLNSGNTIYF. The CDR3 coding sequence is TGTGCCAGCAGTTTGGGACAGCTAAACTCTGGAAACACCATATATTTT.

Comments on this clone: At the DNA level, this CDR3 is encoded by other sequences in the same sample as well. This chain links TRBV18 with TRBJ1-1; 9 positions match TRBD1. Trimming cost V 4 bases and J 1 base; bases outside gene matches: 4. Looked up from germline, CDR1 is KGHSH and CDR2 is LQKENI. The CDR3 consists of 15 residues. The CDR3, as DNA: TGTGCCAGCTCACTGGGACAGGGCGGGAACACTGAAGCTTTCTTT. Translation gives CASSLGQGGNTEAFF.

The chain uses TRBV5-1 and TRBJ2-1; 7 positions match TRBD2. V trimming: 2 bases; J trimming: 5 bases; junction bases outside the gene matches: 7. The germline CDR1 and CDR2 sequences are SGHRS and YFSETQ. CDR3 length: 15 amino acids. CDR3 region: CASSFNAGVNNEQFF. The CDR3, as DNA: TGCGCCAGCAGCTTCAATGCGGGAGTAAACAATGAGCAGTTCTTC. Full variable domain (missing parts from reference TRBV5-1 and TRBJ2-1): KAGVTQTPRYLIKTRGQQVTLSCSPISGHRSVSWYQQTPGQGLQFLFEYFSETQRNKGNFPGRFSGRQFSNSRSEMNVSTLELGDSALYLCASSFNAGVNNEQFFGPGTRLTVL.

The gene calls are TRBV6-1 and TRBJ2-7; TRBD2 aligns across 11 bases. The V segment lost 4 bases and the J segment 4 bases; nucleotides outside the gene matches: 9. CDR1 is MNHNS and CDR2 is SASEGT in the germline V gene. This CDR3 has 16 residues. The CDR3 is CASSAPRLAGTYEQYF. In DNA form, the CDR3 reads TGTGCCAGCAGTGCCCCTAGACTAGCGGGAACTTACGAGCAGTACTTC.

Worth noting for this clone: This specimen includes other DNA sequences encoding the same CDR3. This chain joins TRBV15 and TRBJ2-6; 8 bases fit TRBD1. Trimming cost V 3 bases and J 0 bases; bases outside gene matches: 1. The CDR3 length is 16 residues. Germline values: CDR1 LNHNV, CDR2 YYDKDF (reference sequence). CDR3 loop: CATSRDRASGANVLTF. The CDR3 nucleotides read TGTGCCACCAGCAGGGACAGGGCCTCTGGGGCCAACGTCCTGACTTTC.

This clone was seen once. The chain joins TRBV7-2 to TRBJ2-3; 9 bases map to TRBD2. V lost 1 base, J lost 9 bases, and 2 bases stayed unmatched. This CDR3 is 13 amino acids long. Per germline, CDR1 SGHTA and CDR2 FQGNSA. The CDR3 DNA reads TGTGCCAGCAGCTTAGACACTAGCGGGACGCAGTATTTT. It specifies CASSLDTSGTQYF.

Details on this clone: The same CDR3 also results from other DNA sequences found in this sample. The rearrangement joins TRBV27 to TRBJ2-1; TRBD1 agrees at 9 bases. The J segment lost 6 bases and the V segment lost 2 bases, leaving 5 bases of the junction unmatched. The CDR3 is made up of 15 amino acids. Per germline, CDR1 MNHEY and CDR2 SMNVEV (reference sequence). CDR3 in amino acids: CASSLLGTGRNEQFF. The CDR3 DNA reads as TGTGCCAGCAGTTTACTTGGGACAGGGCGCAATGAGCAGTTCTTC.

V and J are TRBV15 and TRBJ1-2; no reliable D call. Germline CDR1 and CDR2: LNHNV and YYDKDF (reference sequence). The germline V and J ends were trimmed by 1 base and 0 bases, with 12 bases remaining between them. CDR3 length: 16 residues. The CDR3 DNA reads as TGTGCCACCAGCAGAGGGTGGACTGCTGCTAACTATGGCTACACCTTC. Translation gives CATSRGWTAANYGYTF.